Listed below are T cell receptor beta chains from one sample, sequenced in a study of prognosis after radiotherapy for stage I lung cancer. TCRdb analysed the multiplex PCR reads with MiXCR anew, one entry per CDR3 protein. The data show more than 9,000 distinct CDR3 sequences, roughly 50% seen once. The specimen comprised PBMCs, sampled before or after stereotactic body radiation therapy (not recorded which). The receptors were sampled from a donor aged 50 or older with non-small cell lung cancer. Each CDR3 is given with its conserved first and last residue. Each record gives: V gene, D gene, clone size, J gene, CDR3 protein, CDR3 DNA. A D gene is named only where the DNA matches it firmly. Clone size is shown for a subset of rows, as once, few, many or a class of expanded clone.

TRBV12-3/TRBV12-4	TRBD2	NA	TRBJ2-7	CASSPLSSGSYEQYF	TGTGCCAGCAGTCCCCTGTCTAGCGGGAGCTACGAGCAGTACTTC
TRBV6-2/TRBV6-3	NA	once	TRBJ2-1	CASSYSGPYNEQFF	TGTGCCAGCAGTTACTCGGGCCCTTACAATGAGCAGTTCTTC
TRBV11-2	NA	medium-sized	TRBJ1-3	CASSLGGGNTIYF	TGTGCCAGCAGCTTAGGTGGAGGGAACACCATATATTTT
TRBV2	NA	medium-sized	TRBJ1-3	CASSRGQNSGNTIYF	TGTGCCAGCAGCCGAGGACAAAACTCTGGAAACACCATATATTTT
TRBV9	NA	medium-sized	TRBJ1-3	CASSVPASGGNTIYF	TGTGCCAGCAGCGTCCCTGCTTCAGGTGGAAACACCATATATTTT
TRBV5-8	TRBD1	NA	TRBJ2-7	CASSFRPGGALNEQYF	TGTGCCAGCAGCTTCCGTCCAGGGGGCGCGCTCAACGAGCAGTACTTC
TRBV11-2	TRBD2	many	TRBJ2-5	CASSLTGTSDRGTQYF	TGTGCCAGCAGCTTAACCGGGACTAGTGATAGGGGGACCCAGTACTTC
TRBV7-9	NA	medium-sized	TRBJ2-2	CASSLVYGELFF	TGTGCCAGCAGCTTAGTATACGGGGAGCTGTTTTTT
TRBV15	NA	NA	TRBJ1-5	CATILGRAPNHPQHF	TGTGCCACCATCCTTGGCAGGGCGCCCAATCATCCCCAGCATTTT
TRBV11-2	TRBD2	medium-sized	TRBJ2-3	CASSVQGLAGGTQYF	TGTGCCAGCAGCGTACAGGGACTAGCGGGTGGTACGCAGTATTTT
TRBV7-8	NA	NA	TRBJ2-3	CASSYRWGRDTQYF	TGTGCCAGCAGCTATCGGTGGGGAAGAGATACGCAGTATTTT
TRBV7-2	NA	many	TRBJ2-5	CASSFQETQYF	TGTGCCAGCAGCTTCCAAGAGACCCAGTACTTC
TRBV6-5	NA	NA	TRBJ1-1	CASSYHAGALAFF	TGTGCCAGCAGTTATCATGCGGGGGCGCTAGCTTTCTTT
TRBV6-4	TRBD2	many	TRBJ2-5	CASSDTVGRELGETQYF	TGTGCCAGCAGTGACACAGTAGGGCGGGAGTTGGGAGAGACCCAGTACTTC
TRBV3-1	NA	once	TRBJ2-1	CASSQETTHGNEQFF	TGTGCCAGCAGCCAAGAGACTACTCACGGCAATGAGCAGTTCTTC